This T cell receptor beta chain originates from a study of T-cell memory formation after mild COVID-19. Study details: Largely, TCR clusters stayed within a single donor.

This clonotype turned up a few times. Its specificity is not known. MiXCR, run by TCRdb on the 5' RACE reads, gives a single entry per CDR3 protein. The data contain approximately 46,000 distinct CDR3 sequences, 9% to 15% of them singletons. V lost 6 bases, J lost 3 bases, and 5 bases lay in between. The germline CDR1 and CDR2 sequences are MNHEY and SVGEGT. The CDR3 runs to 12 residues. Regarding the study as a whole: A subset of responding clones appeared in pre-infection memory, suggesting cross-reactive memory joined.

The chain combines TRBV6-2 or TRBV6-3 with TRBJ2-2; no firm D call. Sequenced input: PBMCs or a T cell subset sorted from them (not recorded which). This clonotype was obtained from a man younger than 35 who had mild COVID-19 (a few samples of this study predate the infection). Cell type and time point are not known. The CDR3 sequence is CASRGDTGELFF. As DNA, the CDR3 is TGTGCCAGCAGAGGAGACACCGGGGAGCTGTTTTTT.